These T cell receptor beta chains were read from a single sample in a study of sequential checkpoint blockade in melanoma. The method was immunoSEQ multiplex PCR; TCRdb's version includes in-frame clones alone and lacks a portion of them. The data contain 15,000 to 20,000 clones, roughly two thirds of them singletons. The source was CD8+ T cells sorted from blood (inferred from file names), collected from a patient given nivolumab and ipilimumab in sequence. These receptors came from a human donor with melanoma. Both conserved end residues are part of each CDR3. A D gene is named only where the DNA matches it firmly. Size is omitted from some rows. Given values are once, few, many or a class for expanded clones.

clone_size	v_call	d_call	j_call	cdr3_nt	cdr3_aa
.	TRBV30	.	TRBJ2-3	TGTGCCTTGGAGGAGACTAACACAGATACGCAGTATTTT	CALEETNTDTQYF
medium-sized	TRBV6-4	TRBD2	TRBJ2-4	TGTGCCAGCAGTGACTCGACTAGCGGGGGAAACATTCAGTACTTC	CASSDSTSGGNIQYF
.	TRBV9	.	TRBJ1-6	TGTGCCAGCAGCGCCTCCGGGACTTCAAATTCACCCCTCCACTTT	CASSASGTSNSPLHF
.	TRBV7-6	TRBD1	TRBJ2-7	TGTGCCAGCAGACCGACAGGGGGGAGCGAGCAGTACTTC	CASRPTGGSEQYF
.	TRBV11-2	TRBD1	TRBJ1-1	TGTGCCAGCAGCTTAGATGGGACAGGGAACACTGAAGCTTTCTTT	CASSLDGTGNTEAFF
.	TRBV9	TRBD2	TRBJ2-2	TGTGCCAGCAGCCCTAGCGGGAACACCGGGGAGCTGTTTTTT	CASSPSGNTGELFF
.	TRBV5-4	TRBD2	TRBJ2-7	TGTGCCAGCAGCTTGGAGATAGCGGGAAGCGAGCAGTACTTC	CASSLEIAGSEQYF
.	TRBV11-3	.	TRBJ1-3	TGTGCCAGCAGCTTATTTATCTCGCAGGGTCGCGGTGGAAACACCATATATTTT	CASSLFISQGRGGNTIYF
few	TRBV5-5	.	TRBJ2-7	TGCGCCAGCAGCCAAGATGAACAGACCTACGAGCAGTACTTC	CASSQDEQTYEQYF
.	TRBV6-5	.	TRBJ1-1	TGTGCCAGCAGTTACTCGACAGGTGGTGGGACTGAAGCTTTCTTT	CASSYSTGGGTEAFF
medium-sized	TRBV28	TRBD1	TRBJ1-2	TGTGCCAGCAGTTTTTTGCAGGGGGGCGATTGGGGCTACACCTTC	CASSFLQGGDWGYTF
.	TRBV7-9	.	TRBJ2-1	TGTGCCAGCAGCTTAGTGGGGGGAGGCCACTACAATGAGCAGTTCTTC	CASSLVGGGHYNEQFF
.	TRBV6-5	.	TRBJ2-3	TGTGCCAGCGGAGGTGAATCAGATACGCAGTATTTT	CASGGESDTQYF